This entry lists 21 T cell receptor beta chains sequenced from one sample in a study of cytomegalovirus exposure and HLA in healthy donors. Primers: 60 Vbeta forward and 13 Jbeta reverse. Using immunoSEQ multiplex PCR, the repertoire was profiled, and TCRdb retains in-frame clones only, with some absent. The table shows around 230,000 clones, with 82% occurring only once. Sequenced sample: PBMCs. The receptor set was obtained from a man aged 40-49 years in good health and CMV-seropositive.

The chain is built from TRBV18 and TRBJ2-7, with D perhaps matching TRBD1 (6 bases). This CDR3 contains 14 residues. Germline-derived CDR1 and CDR2 are KGHSH and LQKENI. V lost 6 bases and J 2 bases, leaving 14 bases between the germline ends. This CDR3 is CASSSGRDTYEQYV. CDR3 bases: TGTGCCAGCTCCTCCGGAAGGGACACCTACGAGCAGTACGTC.

This chain joins TRBV5-1 and TRBJ1-2; 7 bases align to TRBD1. There are 14 residues in the CDR3. J lost 1 base, V lost 4 bases, and 4 bases had no gene match. CDR1 is SGHRS and CDR2 is YFSETQ in the germline V gene. CDR3 protein: CASSRDSHNYGYTF. For the CDR3, the DNA is TGCGCCAGCAGCCGGGACAGCCATAACTATGGCTACACCTTC. The full variable domain, completed using reference TRBV5-1 and TRBJ1-2, is KAGVTQTPRYLIKTRGQQVTLSCSPISGHRSVSWYQQTPGQGLQFLFEYFSETQRNKGNFPGRFSGRQFSNSRSEMNVSTLELGDSALYLCASSRDSHNYGYTFGSGTRLTVV.

The genes are TRBV5-1 and TRBJ2-7; the D gene is possibly TRBD1 (6 bases). The V gene's germline CDR1 is SGHRS and CDR2 YFSETQ. The V and J ends lost 4 bases and 2 bases respectively, with 19 bases between them. The length of the CDR3 is 16 residues. CDR3 in DNA: TGCGCCAGCAGCCTAGGAAACACGCAGGGGACCTACGAGCAGTACGTC. Protein: CASSLGNTQGTYEQYV.

This rearrangement joins TRBV7-3 to TRBJ2-7; no clear D gene. V dropped 5 bases and J dropped 6 bases, with 14 bases sitting between them. The germline CDR1 and CDR2 sequences are SGHTA and FQGTGA. CDR3 size: 13 residues. The CDR3 sequence is CASSRDDTSEQYF. Written as DNA, the CDR3 is TGTGCCAGCAGCAGAGACGACACGTCCGAGCAGTACTTC. The full variable domain, with the rest looked up from reference TRBV7-3 and TRBJ2-7, is GAGVSQTPSNKVTEKGKYVELRCDPISGHTALYWYRQSLGQGPEFLIYFQGTGAADDSGLPNDRFFAVRPEGSVSTLKIQRTERGDSAVYLCASSRDDTSEQYFGPGTRLTVT.

The chain uses TRBV30 and TRBJ1-2, with 9 bases aligning to TRBD1. The CDR3 loop spans 16 amino acids. Germline V gives CDR1 GTSNPN, CDR2 SVGIG (reference sequence). V lost 6 bases, J lost 1 base, and 12 bases stayed unmatched. CDR3 residues: CACHPLGTGSNYGYTF. The CDR3 bases are TGTGCCTGCCATCCTTTAGGGACAGGGAGTAACTATGGCTACACCTTC.

The chain joins TRBV27 to TRBJ2-7; D is unclear. The V end was cut by 6 bases, the J end by 3 bases, with 12 bases between. Germline values: CDR1 MNHEY, CDR2 SMNVEV (reference sequence). This CDR3 has 13 amino acids. The CDR3 DNA reads TGTGCCAGCAGCCCTAGTTGGAGCTACGAGCAGTACGTC. Amino acid sequence: CASSPSWSYEQYV.

J is TRBJ2-5 and V is TRBV7-8; TRBD1 matches 10 bases. Unmatched junction bases numbered 2, after V lost 3 bases and J lost 4 bases. The germline V gene encodes CDR1 SGHVS and CDR2 FQNEAQ. The CDR3 is made up of 14 amino acids. DNA for the CDR3: TGTGCCAGCAGCTTGGGGGACAGGGGAGAGACCCAGTACTTC. Its protein is CASSLGDRGETQYF. The whole variable domain, filled in from reference TRBV7-8 and TRBJ2-5, reads GAGVSQSPRYKVAKRGQDVALRCDPISGHVSLFWYQQALGQGPEFLTYFQNEAQLDKSGLPSDRFFAERPEGSVSTLKIQRTQQEDSAVYLCASSLGDRGETQYFGPGTRLLVL.

This clone was picked up one time. This chain uses TRBV11-2 with TRBJ2-3; 7 bases are a match to TRBD2. Per the germline V gene, CDR1 is SGHAT and CDR2 is FQNNGV. The V gene end was trimmed by 5 bases and the J gene end by 2 bases; junction bases not matched to a gene: 4. The CDR3 has 14 amino acids. The CDR3 sequence: CASSPREATDTQYF. The CDR3 nucleotides read TGTGCCAGCAGCCCCCGGGAGGCCACAGATACGCAGTATTTT.

This clone was seen a few times. The J gene is TRBJ2-1, the V gene TRBV25-1, with D tentatively TRBD1 (6 bases). This CDR3 region has 14 residues. CDR1 is MGHDK and CDR2 is SYGVNS in the germline V gene. The V end was cut by 9 bases, the J end by 8 bases, with 20 bases between. CDR3 nucleotide sequence: TGTGCCAGACCCCGGGACGCCGAGGGGGATGAGCAGTTCTTC. Amino acids: CARPRDAEGDEQFF.

This chain connects TRBV7-9 to TRBJ1-5; D is undetermined. There are 15 residues in the CDR3. CDR1 is SEHNR and CDR2 is FQNEAQ in the germline V gene (reference sequence). The germline V and J ends were trimmed by 1 base and 4 bases, with 11 bases remaining between them. In DNA form, the CDR3 reads TGTGCCAGCAGCTTAGGGGCGGGTAGTAATCAGCCCCAGCATTTT. Translation gives CASSLGAGSNQPQHF.

The chain recombines TRBV29-1 with TRBJ2-7; the D is unclear. Germline V gene data show CDR1 as SQVTM and CDR2 as ANQGSEA. The CDR3 totals 12 residues. Trimming took off 7 bases at V and 5 bases at J, with 15 bases between the two ends. The CDR3 protein is CSASLSGDEQYF. The CDR3, as DNA: TGCAGCGCCTCCCTGTCGGGTGACGAGCAGTACTTC.

V and J are TRBV19 and TRBJ2-3; the match to TRBD1 covers 8 bases. Germline V gene sequence: CDR1 LNHDA, CDR2 SQIVND (reference sequence). V was pared by 5 bases and J by 6 bases, with 13 bases of the junction left unmatched. The CDR3 contains 16 residues. The CDR3: CASSFRQGSRRDTQYF. DNA of the CDR3: TGTGCCAGTAGTTTCCGACAGGGGTCCCGTAGGGATACGCAGTATTTT.

This CDR3 reads CASSQEYLGRSQYF. In DNA form, the CDR3 reads TGCGCCAGCAGCCAAGAGTACTTGGGCCGGTCCCAGTACTTC. This rearrangement joins TRBV4-1 to TRBJ2-5; D is unclear. Trimming shortened V by 0 bases and J by 9 bases, and 14 bases separated the two germline ends. Germline CDR1 is MGHRA and CDR2 is YSYEKL. This CDR3 region has 14 residues.

The gene calls are TRBV7-3 and TRBJ2-6, with 8 bases matching TRBD2. Unmatched junction bases numbered 5, after V lost 5 bases and J lost 2 bases. Germline V CDR1 and CDR2: SGHTA, FQGTGA. This CDR3 is built from 16 residues. The CDR3 sequence: CASSRDGGAGANVLTF. The CDR3 region has the DNA TGTGCCAGCAGCCGGGACGGGGGGGCTGGGGCCAACGTCCTGACTTTC.

This chain uses TRBV7-2 with TRBJ1-5; tentative D call: TRBD1 (5 bases). The germline CDR1 and CDR2 sequences are SGHTA and FQGNSA. This CDR3 is 15 amino acids long. Trimming took off 7 bases at V and 3 bases at J, with 16 bases between the two ends. CDR3 residues: CASTTTVLPNQPQHF. In nucleotides, the CDR3 is TGTGCCAGCACCACGACAGTTTTGCCCAATCAGCCCCAGCATTTT. The whole variable domain, filled in from reference TRBV7-2 and TRBJ1-5, reads GAGVSQSPSNKVTEKGKDVELRCDPISGHTALYWYRQSLGQGLEFLIYFQGNSAPDKSGLPSDRFSAERTGGSVSTLTIQRTQQEDSAVYLCASTTTVLPNQPQHFGDGTRLSIL.

A few counts support this clone. The gene calls are TRBV30 and TRBJ2-5; TRBD1 is a possible D gene (5 bases). The CDR3 is 15 amino acids. The germline CDR1 and CDR2 sequences are GTSNPN and SVGIG (reference sequence). V gave up 2 bases and J gave up 5 bases, with 18 bases separating them. CDR3: CAWSRQGPLRETQYF. For the CDR3, the DNA is TGTGCCTGGAGTCGGCAGGGCCCCCTTCGGGAGACCCAGTACTTC.

The chain is built from TRBV4-1 and TRBJ2-5; TRBD2 agrees at 9 bases. The trim removed 4 bases at V and 0 bases at J, leaving 9 bases unmatched. The CDR3 is 17 amino acids. Germline CDR1 reads MGHRA; CDR2 reads YSYEKL. The CDR3 here is CASSRNIAGANQETQYF. The CDR3 coding sequence is TGCGCCAGCAGCCGTAATATAGCGGGAGCCAACCAAGAGACCCAGTACTTC.

The chain's CDR3 is CASSPGQNQPQHF. Written as DNA, the CDR3 is TGTGCCAGTAGCCCGGGACAAAATCAGCCCCAGCATTTT. V gene TRBV19 combines with J gene TRBJ1-5; maybe TRBD1 (6 bases). The V end lost 6 bases, the J end lost 4 bases, and 10 bases lay between the germline ends. Germline-derived CDR1 and CDR2 are LNHDA and SQIVND (reference sequence). The CDR3 covers 13 residues. The complete variable domain, with remaining parts taken from reference TRBV19 and TRBJ1-5, reads DGGITQSPKYLFRKEGQNVTLSCEQNLNHDAMYWYRQDPGQGLRLIYYSQIVNDFQKGDIAEGYSVSREKKESFPLTVTSAQKNPTAFYLCASSPGQNQPQHFGDGTRLSIL.

This clone was seen a single time. The V and J genes are TRBV5-1 and TRBJ2-7, with 11 positions matching TRBD1. Germline CDR1 and CDR2: SGHRS and YFSETQ. The CDR3 loop spans 14 amino acids. The V segment lost 4 bases and the J segment 4 bases; nucleotides outside the gene matches: 4. CDR3 sequence reads: CASSQGTGGYEQYF. The DNA for the CDR3 is TGCGCCAGCAGCCAAGGGACAGGGGGGTACGAGCAGTACTTC.

This chain links TRBV27 with TRBJ2-5, with 7 bases that match TRBD1. From germline, CDR1 is MNHEY and CDR2 SMNVEV (reference sequence). The J segment lost 0 bases and the V segment lost 4 bases, leaving 2 bases of the junction unmatched. The length of the CDR3 is 14 residues. As DNA, the CDR3 is TGTGCCAGCAGTTCCGACAGGGACCAAGAGACCCAGTACTTC. The encoded protein is CASSSDRDQETQYF.

The V call is TRBV15, the J call TRBJ1-1, with D hard to call. Germline lookup yields CDR1 LNHNV and CDR2 YYDKDF (reference sequence). CDR3 length equals 14 residues. The germline V and J ends were trimmed by 5 bases and 0 bases, with 10 bases remaining between them. CDR3 in amino acids: CATSFDTLNTEAFF. CDR3 bases: TGTGCCACCAGCTTTGACACGTTGAACACTGAAGCTTTCTTT. Full variable domain (outside the CDR3, taken from reference TRBV15 and TRBJ1-1): DAMVIQNPRYQVTQFGKPVTLSCSQTLNHNVMYWYQQKSSQAPKLLFHYYDKDFNNEADTPDNFQSRRPNTSFCFLDIRSPGLGDTAMYLCATSFDTLNTEAFFGQGTRLTVV.